The 11 T cell receptor beta chains below all came from one sample that was sequenced in a study of blood T cell repertoires in COVID-19. The table came from immunoSEQ multiplex PCR; TCRdb's copy has only in-frame clones and leaves some out. Altogether fewer than 300,000 clones are present, approximately 85% being singletons, with the ten largest covering 4% to 4.5%. Sequencing used PBMCs or T cells enriched from blood (not recorded which). These receptors came from a woman aged 30 to 39 who had recovered from COVID-19.

V usage is TRBV30 and J usage is TRBJ2-7, with 9 bases that match TRBD1. V shed 7 bases, J shed 2 bases, and the junction held 6 bases outside the gene matches. The CDR3 is 13 residues long. Germline CDR1 GTSNPN, CDR2 SVGIG (reference sequence). This chain's CDR3 is CASPGTGTYEQYF. In nucleotides, the CDR3 is TGTGCCTCCCCCGGGACAGGGACCTACGAGCAGTACTTC.

This clone was picked up one time. This sequence joins TRBV13 and TRBJ1-1; TRBD1 matches at 7 bases. Germline loops: CDR1 PRHDT, CDR2 FYEKMQ (reference sequence). This CDR3 contains 15 residues. The ends lost 5 bases at V and 4 bases at J; junction bases unmatched: 10. For the CDR3, the DNA is TGTGCCAGCAGCCCCGGGACAGTGGGTCTCACTGAAGCTTTCTTT. It encodes CASSPGTVGLTEAFF.

Only one count was recorded for this clone. This chain connects TRBV20-1 to TRBJ2-1; TRBD2 is a possible D gene (5 bases). In germline, CDR1 is DFQATT, CDR2 SNEGSKA (reference sequence). Trimming shortened V by 0 bases and J by 13 bases, and 10 bases separated the two germline ends. There are 11 residues in the CDR3. CDR3 in DNA: TGCAGTGCTAGAGATTTGGGAGTTCAGTTCTTC. Its protein is CSARDLGVQFF.

V is TRBV25-1 and J is TRBJ2-7; TRBD2 matches 7 bases. CDR1 and CDR2 from the germline V gene are MGHDK and SYGVNS. The V gene end was trimmed by 1 base and the J gene end by 2 bases; junction bases not matched to a gene: 2. The CDR3 sequence is 14 residues long. The CDR3 nucleotides read TGTGCCAGCAGTGAATTGGGGGGGACCTACGAGCAGTACTTC. Its protein is CASSELGGTYEQYF.

DNA of the CDR3: TGTGCCAGCAGTTTTACGGGGGGCGGACACTACGAGCAGTACTTC. This translates into CASSFTGGGHYEQYF. The chain carries TRBV27 and TRBJ2-7; D is perhaps TRBD2 (7 bases). Germline assignment: CDR1 MNHEY and CDR2 SMNVEV (reference sequence). V lost 3 bases and J 3 bases, leaving 15 bases between the germline ends. The CDR3 has 15 residues.

This chain joins TRBV6-5 and TRBJ2-7; the D gene is possibly TRBD2 (6 bases). Germline values: CDR1 MNHEY, CDR2 SVGAGI. V was pared by 0 bases and J by 7 bases, with 13 bases between. This CDR3 comprises 14 residues. CDR3 residues: CASSYSRTAGEQYF. CDR3 nucleotide sequence: TGTGCCAGCAGTTACTCGAGGACGGCGGGGGAGCAGTACTTC.

This clone was detected once. CDR3 in amino acids: CASSLESGYEQYF. CDR3 coding DNA: TGTGCCAGCAGCTTAGAGTCGGGCTACGAGCAGTACTTC. V is TRBV11-1 and J is TRBJ2-7; no firm D call. This CDR3 has 13 residues. The V gene's germline CDR1 is SGHAT and CDR2 FQDESV (reference sequence). V lost 1 base and J 3 bases, leaving 7 bases between the germline ends.

The chain couples TRBV30 to TRBJ2-7, with a weak D call TRBD2 (5 bases). Germline V gene lookup returns CDR1 GTSNPN and CDR2 SVGIG (reference sequence). The CDR3 runs to 14 residues. The ends were cut back, 3 bases at V and 5 bases at J, with 17 bases in the middle. CDR3 DNA sequence: TGTGCCTGGAGGGTAGACTCGGACTGGGACGAGCAGTACTTC. Translated, it gives CAWRVDSDWDEQYF.

This clone showed up many times. The V call is TRBV4-1, the J call TRBJ1-2; TRBD1 agrees at 8 bases. Germline V gene sequence: CDR1 MGHRA, CDR2 YSYEKL. CDR3 size: 17 residues. J gave up 2 bases and V 3 bases, and 11 bases lay outside the gene matches. CDR3 sequence (DNA): TGCGCCAGCAGCCACTTCGGTAAGACAGGGGCGAACTATGGCTACACCTTC. Its protein product is CASSHFGKTGANYGYTF.

The gene calls are TRBV5-4 and TRBJ2-1, with 8 bases that match TRBD2. The trim removed 3 bases at V and 0 bases at J, leaving 5 bases unmatched. This CDR3 is 16 amino acids long. Germline CDR1 reads SGHNT; CDR2 reads YYREEE (reference sequence). CDR3 sequence (DNA): TGTGCCAGCAGCTCGCCGGGACTAGTCTCCTACAATGAGCAGTTCTTC. Translated: CASSSPGLVSYNEQFF.

The gene calls are TRBV10-3 and TRBJ2-2; weak D call: TRBD2 (5 bases). Trimming removed 4 bases at V and 0 bases at J, with 9 bases between. The CDR3 loop spans 15 amino acids. Germline V gene data show CDR1 as ENHRY and CDR2 as SYGVKD. The CDR3 spells CAISVRTANTGELFF. As DNA, the CDR3 is TGTGCCATCAGTGTTCGGACTGCGAACACCGGGGAGCTGTTTTTT.